The subject of this entry is one T cell receptor (beta chain). Its antigen has not been determined. Qualities for individual bases were not recorded, and no much larger clone is one base off. TCRbeta CDR3 regions were amplified from genomic DNA by means of the immunoSEQ Assay, a bias-controlled multiplex PCR. Per the original workflow: Nucleated cell counts per sample were estimated from amplification of reference gene primers within the assay. To quantify the absolute abundance of each unique TCRbeta CDR3 rearrangement, sequence reads were collapsed and filtered. For each sample, productive Simpson clonality was calculated by taking the square root of Simpson's diversity index across productive rearrangements. The table comes from immuneACCESS by way of TCRdb, which keeps in-frame sequences with V and J called. Part of the clones is missing from these tables; in studies checked, under half for an unresolved V gene and the rest for unknown reasons. V, J and clone size are those of that table, while D and trimming were read from the DNA. The sample table holds hundreds of thousands of clones, of which roughly 86% were seen once. The ten largest clonotypes hold roughly 1.6% of the sample.

The junction shows trimming of 5 bases on V and 2 bases on J, and the gene matches do not reach 12 bases of it. Including cysteine and phenylalanine, the CDR3 has 17 amino acids. Kept here is only the CDR3 DNA, which spans 51 bases and is read in frame from base 1. According to the germline V gene (reference sequence), CDR1 reads SEHNR and CDR2 reads FQNEAQ. These data are taken from a study of blood T cell repertoires in COVID-19 (dated by TCRdb to 2018 to 2021). A note on the overall study: The collaborator samples originated in the United States, Italy and Spain and spanned the acute and convalescent phases of COVID-19. Subjects who had been exposed to COVID-19, were actively infected with it, or had recovered from it provided the deeply sampled blood TCRbeta repertoires that made up the dataset. Nearly every sample came with metadata listing a de-identified subject ID, COVID-19 status, age in years and sex. Where available, HLA class I and class II types were obtained from metadata supplied by the sample provider rather than from assay-based typing. The prospective study material was composed of cDNA or gDNA derived from T cells, B-cell-depleted T cells, or PBMCs. The samples were drawn from two sources: the first 160 participants of the ongoing ImmuneRACE study, and over 1,000 subjects contributed by 6 global collaborators. The repertoires were made available in a free public database intended to serve as a resource for research on the immune response to SARS-CoV-2.

Participants in the prospective study were enrolled through a virtual design, were aged 18 to 89 years, and lived in about two dozen United States geographic areas. Cohort assignment in the prospective study relied on participant-reported clinical history from a screening survey and a study questionnaire. Recovered participants in ImmuneRACE Cohort 3 were defined as having two consecutive negative NP/OP PCR tests, clearance from a healthcare professional, or resolution of symptoms. In the prospective study, whole blood, serum and a nasopharyngeal or oropharyngeal swab were collected from each participant by mobile phlebotomists. Participants in the prospective study had the option to provide additional blood draws and questionnaires over an approximately two-month period. Before DNA extraction, blood samples from the prospective study were shipped at room temperature or frozen. Study-level results and caveats: Clinical and demographic metadata were provided uncurated, with the amount varying by source and participant.

This sequence was found in a woman between 45 and 65 years old who had recovered from COVID-19. Sequencing was carried out using PBMCs or T cells enriched from blood (not recorded which). The sequence links TRBV7-9 to TRBJ2-1, with 7 middle bases fitting TRBD2. The nucleotide sequence is TGTGCCAGCAGCCCCCCGATTGGGAGGGGACCCTACAATGAGCAGTTCTTC. Translated, this gives CASSPPIGRGPYNEQFF.